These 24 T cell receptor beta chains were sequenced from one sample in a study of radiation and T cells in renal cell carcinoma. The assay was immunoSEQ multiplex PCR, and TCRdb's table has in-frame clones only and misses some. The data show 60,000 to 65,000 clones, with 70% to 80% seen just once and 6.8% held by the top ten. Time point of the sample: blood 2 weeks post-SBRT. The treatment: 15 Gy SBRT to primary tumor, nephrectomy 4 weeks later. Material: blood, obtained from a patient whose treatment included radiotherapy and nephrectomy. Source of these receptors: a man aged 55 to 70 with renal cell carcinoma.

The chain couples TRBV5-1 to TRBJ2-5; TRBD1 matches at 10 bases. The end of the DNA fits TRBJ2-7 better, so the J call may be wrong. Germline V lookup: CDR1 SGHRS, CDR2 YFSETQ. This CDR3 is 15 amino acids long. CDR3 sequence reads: CASSTSGQGPYEQYF. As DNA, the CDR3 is TGCGCCAGCAGCACCTCGGGACAGGGGCCCTACGAGCAGTACTTC.

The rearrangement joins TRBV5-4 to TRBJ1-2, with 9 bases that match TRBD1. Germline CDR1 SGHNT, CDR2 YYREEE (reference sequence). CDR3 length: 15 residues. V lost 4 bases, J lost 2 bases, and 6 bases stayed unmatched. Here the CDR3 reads CASSPQGQGNYGYTF. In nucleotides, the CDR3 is TGTGCCAGCAGCCCCCAGGGACAGGGAAACTATGGCTACACCTTC.

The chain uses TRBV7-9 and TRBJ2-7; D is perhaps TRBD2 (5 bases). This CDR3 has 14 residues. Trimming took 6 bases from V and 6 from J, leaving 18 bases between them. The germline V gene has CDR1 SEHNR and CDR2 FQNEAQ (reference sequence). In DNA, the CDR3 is TGTGCCAGCAGTCCCCCCGCCGCCGGGGTCGAGCAGTACTTC. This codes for CASSPPAAGVEQYF.

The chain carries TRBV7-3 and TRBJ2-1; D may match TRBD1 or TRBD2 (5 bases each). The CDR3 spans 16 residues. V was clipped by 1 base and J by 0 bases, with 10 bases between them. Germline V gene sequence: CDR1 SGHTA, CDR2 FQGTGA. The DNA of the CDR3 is TGTGCCAGCAGCTTAATGAGGGGAAGCTCCTACAATGAGCAGTTCTTC. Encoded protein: CASSLMRGSSYNEQFF.

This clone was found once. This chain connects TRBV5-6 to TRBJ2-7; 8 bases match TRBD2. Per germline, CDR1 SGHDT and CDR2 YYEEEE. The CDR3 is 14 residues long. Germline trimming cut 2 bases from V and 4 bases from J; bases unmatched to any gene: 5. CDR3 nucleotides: TGTGCCAGCAGCTTTACTAGCGGAGGATACGAGCAGTACGTC. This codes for CASSFTSGGYEQYV.

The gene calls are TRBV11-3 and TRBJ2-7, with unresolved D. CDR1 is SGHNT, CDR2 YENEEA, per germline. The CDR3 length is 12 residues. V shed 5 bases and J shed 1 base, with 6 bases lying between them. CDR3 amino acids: CASSRFSYEQYV. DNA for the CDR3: TGTGCCAGCAGCCGGTTTTCCTACGAGCAGTACGTC.

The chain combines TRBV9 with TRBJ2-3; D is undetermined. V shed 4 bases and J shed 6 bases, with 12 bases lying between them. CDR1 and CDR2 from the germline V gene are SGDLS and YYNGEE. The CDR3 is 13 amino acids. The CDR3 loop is CASSPVVEDTQYF. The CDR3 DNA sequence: TGTGCCAGCAGCCCCGTGGTAGAGGATACGCAGTATTTT. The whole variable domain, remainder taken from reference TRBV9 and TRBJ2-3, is DSGVTQTPKHLITATGQRVTLRCSPRSGDLSVYWYQQSLDQGLQFLIQYYNGEERAKGNILERFSAQQFPDLHSELNLSSLELGDSALYFCASSPVVEDTQYFGPGTRLTVL.

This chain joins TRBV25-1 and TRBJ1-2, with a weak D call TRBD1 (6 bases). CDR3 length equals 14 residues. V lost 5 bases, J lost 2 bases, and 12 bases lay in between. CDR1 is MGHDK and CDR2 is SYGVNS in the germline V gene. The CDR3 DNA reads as TGTGCCAGCAGTATCCCGGGACACAACTATGGCTACACCTTC. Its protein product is CASSIPGHNYGYTF.

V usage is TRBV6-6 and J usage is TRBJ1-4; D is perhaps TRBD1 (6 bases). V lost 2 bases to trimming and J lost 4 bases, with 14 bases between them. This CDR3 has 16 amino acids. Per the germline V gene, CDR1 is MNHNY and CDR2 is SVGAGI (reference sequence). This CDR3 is CASSYGRGAYNEKLFF. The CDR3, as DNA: TGTGCCAGCAGTTACGGGCGGGGGGCTTATAATGAAAAACTGTTTTTT.

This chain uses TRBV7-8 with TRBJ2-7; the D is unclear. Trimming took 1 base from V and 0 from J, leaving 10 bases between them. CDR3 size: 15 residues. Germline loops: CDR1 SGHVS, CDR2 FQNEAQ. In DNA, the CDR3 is TGTGCCAGCAGCTTAGGGGATCTTAGCTCCTACGAGCAGTACGTC. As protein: CASSLGDLSSYEQYV.

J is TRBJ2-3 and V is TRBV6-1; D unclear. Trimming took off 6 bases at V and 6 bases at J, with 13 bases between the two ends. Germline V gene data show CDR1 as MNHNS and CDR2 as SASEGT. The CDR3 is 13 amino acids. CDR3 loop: CASRLRVWDTQYF. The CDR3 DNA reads TGTGCCAGCAGATTAAGAGTGTGGGATACGCAGTATTTT.

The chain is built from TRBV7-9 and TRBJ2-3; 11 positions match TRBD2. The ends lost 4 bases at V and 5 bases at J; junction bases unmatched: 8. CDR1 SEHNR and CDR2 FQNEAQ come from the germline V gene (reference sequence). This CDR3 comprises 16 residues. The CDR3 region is CASSYALAGARDTQYF. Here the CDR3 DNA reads TGTGCCAGCAGCTACGCACTAGCGGGGGCTAGAGATACGCAGTATTTT. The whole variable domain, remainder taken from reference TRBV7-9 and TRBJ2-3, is DTGVSQNPRHKITKRGQNVTFRCDPISEHNRLYWYRQTLGQGPEFLTYFQNEAQLEKSRLLSDRFSAERPKGSFSTLEIQRTEQGDSAMYLCASSYALAGARDTQYFGPGTRLTVL.

The CDR3 here is CAISPSTPGLVLGEQFF. CDR3 nucleotide sequence: TGTGCCATCAGCCCCTCAACTCCGGGACTAGTTCTTGGTGAGCAGTTCTTC. J is TRBJ2-1 and V is TRBV10-3; 8 positions agree with TRBD2. J gave up 9 bases and V 6 bases, and 19 bases lay outside the gene matches. CDR1 is ENHRY, CDR2 SYGVKD, per germline. The CDR3 runs to 17 residues.

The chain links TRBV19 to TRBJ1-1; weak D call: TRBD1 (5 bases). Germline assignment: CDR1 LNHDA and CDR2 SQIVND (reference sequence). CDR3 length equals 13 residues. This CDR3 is CAVQGTGNTEAFF. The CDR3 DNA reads TGTGCGGTCCAGGGAACGGGGAACACTGAAGCTTTCTTT.

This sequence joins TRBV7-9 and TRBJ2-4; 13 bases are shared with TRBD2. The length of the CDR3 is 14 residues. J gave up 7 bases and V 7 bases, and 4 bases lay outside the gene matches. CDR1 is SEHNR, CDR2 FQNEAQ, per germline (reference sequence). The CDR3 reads CASTTSGGPNIQYF. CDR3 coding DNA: TGTGCCAGCACGACTAGCGGGGGGCCGAACATTCAGTACTTC.

This chain's CDR3 is CASSRLAGGVTEAFF. DNA of the CDR3: TGTGCCAGCAGCCGCCTGGCAGGCGGAGTGACTGAAGCTTTCTTT. The chain links TRBV6-5 to TRBJ1-1, with D uncertain. The ends were cut back, 6 bases at V and 5 bases at J, with 19 bases in the middle. In germline, CDR1 is MNHEY, CDR2 SVGAGI. This CDR3 spans 15 amino acids.

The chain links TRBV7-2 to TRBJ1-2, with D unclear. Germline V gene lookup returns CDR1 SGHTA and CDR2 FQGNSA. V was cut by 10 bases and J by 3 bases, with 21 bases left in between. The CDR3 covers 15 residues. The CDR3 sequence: CATLPSRGVDYGYTF. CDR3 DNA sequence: TGTGCCACCTTACCCTCGCGGGGAGTCGACTATGGCTACACCTTC.

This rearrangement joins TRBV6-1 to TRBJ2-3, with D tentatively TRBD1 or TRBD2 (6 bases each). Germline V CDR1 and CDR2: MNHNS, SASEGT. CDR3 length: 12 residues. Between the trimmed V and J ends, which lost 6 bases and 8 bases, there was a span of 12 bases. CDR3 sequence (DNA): TGTGCCAGCAGGGAGGGGGGAGGTACGCAGTATTTT. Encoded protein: CASREGGGTQYF.

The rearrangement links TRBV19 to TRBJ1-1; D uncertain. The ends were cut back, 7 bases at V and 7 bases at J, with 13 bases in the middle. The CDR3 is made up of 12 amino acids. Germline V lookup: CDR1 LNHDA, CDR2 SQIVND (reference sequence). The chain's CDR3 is CASTGEWDEAFF. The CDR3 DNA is TGTGCCAGTACGGGAGAGTGGGATGAAGCTTTCTTT.

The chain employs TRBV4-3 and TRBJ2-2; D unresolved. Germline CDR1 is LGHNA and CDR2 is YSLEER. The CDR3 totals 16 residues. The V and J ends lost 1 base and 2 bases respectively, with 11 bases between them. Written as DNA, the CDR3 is TGCGCCAGCAGCCAAGGTCCCAGCCAAAACACCGGGGAGCTGTTTTTT. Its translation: CASSQGPSQNTGELFF.

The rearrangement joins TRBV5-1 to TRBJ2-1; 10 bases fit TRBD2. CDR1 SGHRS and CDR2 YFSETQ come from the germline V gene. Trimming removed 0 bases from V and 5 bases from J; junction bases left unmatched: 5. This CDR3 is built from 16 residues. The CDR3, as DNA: TGCGCCAGCAGCTTGGCTCTAGCGGGAGCGGACAATGAGCAGTTCTTC. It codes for CASSLALAGADNEQFF.

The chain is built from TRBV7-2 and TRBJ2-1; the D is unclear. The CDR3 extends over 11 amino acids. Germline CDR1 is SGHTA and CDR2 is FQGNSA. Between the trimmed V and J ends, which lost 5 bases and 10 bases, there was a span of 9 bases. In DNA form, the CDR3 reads TGTGCCAGCAGCCCCGTGCGGGAGCAGTTCTTC. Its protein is CASSPVREQFF.

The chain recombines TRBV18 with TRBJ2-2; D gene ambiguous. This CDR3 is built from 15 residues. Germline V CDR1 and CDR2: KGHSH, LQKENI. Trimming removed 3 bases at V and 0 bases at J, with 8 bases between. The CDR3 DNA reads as TGTGCCAGCTCACCCGGAGCAGCGAACACCGGGGAGCTGTTTTTT. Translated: CASSPGAANTGELFF. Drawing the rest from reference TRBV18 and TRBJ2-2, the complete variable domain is NAGVMQNPRHLVRRRGQEARLRCSPMKGHSHVYWYRQLPEEGLKFMVYLQKENIIDESGMPKERFSAEFPKEGPSILRIQQVVRGDSAAYFCASSPGAANTGELFFGEGSRLTVL.

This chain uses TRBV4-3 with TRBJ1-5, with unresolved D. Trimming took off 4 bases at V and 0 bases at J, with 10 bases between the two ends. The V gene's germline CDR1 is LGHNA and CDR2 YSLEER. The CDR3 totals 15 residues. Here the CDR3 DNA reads TGCGCCAGCAGCCCGGACCGATATAGCAATCAGCCCCAGCATTTT. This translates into CASSPDRYSNQPQHF.